The clone carrying this T cell receptor (beta chain) was detected once. The CDR3 sequence is 15 residues long. In germline, CDR1 is SNHLY, CDR2 FYNNEI. J lost 5 bases, V lost 5 bases, and 8 bases had no gene match. Using immunoSEQ multiplex PCR, the repertoire was profiled, and TCRdb retains in-frame clones only, with some absent. The table has 310,000 or so clones, roughly 87% seen once; the top ten hold about 9.8%. The sample comes from a study of blood T cell repertoires in COVID-19. The clonotype originates from a woman between 18 and 29 years old who had recovered from COVID-19. Sequenced sample: PBMCs or T cells enriched from blood (not recorded which). J is TRBJ2-2 and V is TRBV2, with 7 bases lining up with TRBD1. This CDR3 reads CASSSDRELTGELFF. The CDR3 region has the DNA TGTGCCAGCAGTTCTGACAGGGAGCTGACCGGGGAGCTGTTTTTT.